A selection of T cell receptor beta chains follows, all from one sample in a study of blood T cell repertoires in COVID-19. Measured with immunoSEQ multiplex PCR; TCRdb has only the in-frame clones, and not every one. The top ten clones hold roughly 1.8% of a sample with hundreds of thousands of clones, roughly 85% of them seen once. The source material was PBMCs or T cells enriched from blood (not recorded which). Receptors originate from a woman aged 18-29 years with acute COVID-19. CDR3s include the opening cysteine and the closing phenylalanine or tryptophan. A D gene is named only where the DNA matches it firmly. Size tells how often a clone was seen (once, few, many) or the class of an expanded clone, and some rows leave it out.

d_gene	abundance	v_gene	j_gene	CDR3aa
TRBD1	NA	TRBV27	TRBJ1-4	CASSRTGGNEKLFF
TRBD2	NA	TRBV5-1	TRBJ2-1	CASSTGLAGPSYNEQFF
TRBD1	NA	TRBV5-4	TRBJ1-5	CASRDGQDSNQPQHF
NA	NA	TRBV7-2	TRBJ2-7	CASSLKTYSYEQYF
TRBD2	NA	TRBV9	TRBJ2-3	CASSVGFSGGLTDTQYF
NA	few	TRBV6-5	TRBJ2-5	CASSPYGGNQETQYF
TRBD2	NA	TRBV5-8	TRBJ2-5	CASSFKRGARLQETQYF
NA	NA	TRBV24-1	TRBJ1-1	CATRETGNTEAFF
TRBD1	NA	TRBV15	TRBJ1-1	CATSRDSDRDRRGGEAFF
NA	NA	TRBV5-5	TRBJ2-7	CASSSRGDSYEQYF
NA	NA	TRBV28	TRBJ1-1	CASSLEPRRTEAFF
NA	NA	TRBV7-8	TRBJ1-1	CASSLDFWSEGVVGTEAFF
NA	NA	TRBV19	TRBJ1-1	CASSLSQGFGTEAFF
TRBD1	NA	TRBV7-8	TRBJ2-7	CASSLVAYDRVREQYF
NA	NA	TRBV2	TRBJ2-1	CASSEVGYNEQFF
TRBD1	NA	TRBV6-1	TRBJ2-7	CASSEPWTGGNEQYF
NA	NA	TRBV3-1/TRBV3-2	TRBJ1-3	CASSQEGRGSGNTIYF
TRBD2	NA	TRBV18	TRBJ2-3	CASSPRAGGLSDTQYF
NA	NA	TRBV18	TRBJ2-7	CASSPRSSGEQYF
NA	NA	TRBV12-3/TRBV12-4	TRBJ2-7	CASSYRQAYEQYF
TRBD2	NA	TRBV30	TRBJ2-1	CAWTSGGSNEQFF
NA	NA	TRBV7-2	TRBJ1-3	CASSLFGSRGGNTIYF
NA	NA	TRBV15	TRBJ2-3	CATSRVTVDTQYF
NA	NA	TRBV7-9	TRBJ1-5	CASSLRGNGSNQPQHF
NA	NA	TRBV9	TRBJ1-4	CASSVRKGGNPNEKLFF
TRBD1	NA	TRBV3-1/TRBV3-2	TRBJ2-1	CASSLRGAGGYNEQFF
TRBD2	NA	TRBV7-9	TRBJ2-7	CASSLDGGRFTYEQYF
TRBD2	NA	TRBV5-4	TRBJ2-3	CASSRRTSGTDTQYF
NA	NA	TRBV12-3/TRBV12-4	TRBJ1-5	CASSLTGNQPQHF
TRBD1	NA	TRBV11-2	TRBJ1-1	CASSTFRGPMNTEAFF
TRBD2	NA	TRBV28	TRBJ2-1	CASSAGTRNRDEQFF
NA	NA	TRBV5-1	TRBJ2-5	CASSLGRAPLPQETQYF
NA	once	TRBV4-3	TRBJ2-7	CASSQERHIYEQYF
NA	NA	TRBV7-7	TRBJ2-2	CASSFRLEGPGELFF
TRBD1	NA	TRBV7-3	TRBJ1-6	CASSPSTGNSPLHF
NA	once	TRBV6-5	TRBJ2-7	CASSQTGAGAYEQYF
TRBD1	NA	TRBV12-3/TRBV12-4	TRBJ1-2	CASSLGTGDGYTF
TRBD2	NA	TRBV10-3	TRBJ2-3	CAITTSGRALDTQYF
NA	NA	TRBV4-2	TRBJ1-2	CASSPRTMNYGYTF
NA	NA	TRBV3-1/TRBV3-2	TRBJ2-7	CASSHHTGLHEQYF
TRBD1	NA	TRBV11-3	TRBJ1-2	CASPETGSYGYTF
NA	NA	TRBV5-5	TRBJ1-5	CASTTSGVSLQPQHF
TRBD1	NA	TRBV5-6	TRBJ2-7	CASSPQIRQGAWEQYF
NA	NA	TRBV10-1	TRBJ2-3	CASSGVLLTDTQYF
NA	NA	TRBV19	TRBJ2-1	CASSIPPSPEQFF
TRBD1	NA	TRBV5-1	TRBJ2-7	CASSLTGGNYEQYF
NA	NA	TRBV5-1	TRBJ2-1	CASSHQGYTYNEQFF
NA	NA	TRBV6-5	TRBJ1-2	CASSTLRAGHGYTF
NA	NA	TRBV27	TRBJ2-4	CASSDLLAKNIQYF
NA	NA	TRBV30	TRBJ1-5	CAWKAADRISNQPQHF
TRBD2	NA	TRBV27	TRBJ2-7	CASSLISGNPYEQYF
NA	NA	TRBV9	TRBJ1-2	CASSVAQGPFYGYTF